The clone carrying this TCR beta chain was counted at least ten times. This sample's RNA came from whole unsorted tissue. This sample is part of a study of tumor and adjacent non-tumor tissue in lung cancer. About the study: The cohort had 12 to 13 adenocarcinoma, a couple of squamous cell and 1 small cell patients.

The library came from three nested PCR rounds adapted from ARM-PCR protocols. In TCRdb, the multiplex PCR reads were re-called with MiXCR into one record per CDR3 protein. The repertoire has more than 70,000 distinct CDR3 sequences, around three fifths of them found once; the top ten carry approximately 15%. In germline, CDR1 is MGHRA, CDR2 YSYEKL. V lost 1 base and J lost 0, with 9 bases in between. The CDR3 is made up of 16 amino acids. This clonotype was obtained from an older man with non-small cell lung cancer. The sequenced sample consisted of lung tumor tissue. The chain links TRBV4-1 to TRBJ2-2, with a tentative D call TRBD2 (6 bases). CDR3 in DNA: TGCGCCAGCAGCCAAGCCGGGACTTCGAACACCGGGGAGCTGTTTTTT. Translated, it gives CASSQAGTSNTGELFF.